This TCR beta chain is drawn from a study of blood T cell repertoires in COVID-19. In the study's own analysis: Estimates of nucleated cell counts were drawn from the amplification of reference gene primers. Libraries were prepared by immunoSEQ multiplex PCR; TCRdb keeps only in-frame clonotypes and omits some of them. The V and J calls and clone size come from that table; D and trimming were worked out from the DNA. In the table there are about 90,000 clones, 80% of which are singletons. This CDR3 is built from 17 residues. V was clipped by 1 base and J by 0 bases, with 14 bases between them. Germline V gene data show CDR1 as SGHAT and CDR2 as FQNNGV.

The genes are TRBV11-2 and TRBJ2-3, with D uncertain. Sequencing used peripheral blood. This TCR was recovered from a woman aged 70-85 years with acute or convalescent COVID-19. The CDR3 DNA reads as TGTGCCAGCAGCTTAGGAGCGCGGCAGCCTAGCACAGATACGCAGTATTTT. It translates to CASSLGARQPSTDTQYF.